The rows below give T cell receptor beta chains drawn from one sample of a study of CD8 T cells in ankylosing spondylitis. TCRdb reprocessed the 5' RACE reads with MiXCR, giving one entry per CDR3 protein. The table has roughly 450,000 distinct CDR3 sequences, 25% to 30% seen once. Sequencing input: blood, either unsorted or a sorted T cell fraction (not recorded which). Receptors originate from a male donor with ankylosing spondylitis. Each CDR3 is given with its conserved first and last residue. The D gene is left open where the match is weak. Some rows mark clone size as missing; the rest say once, few, many or name a class of expanded clone.

clone size	D gene	J gene	V gene	CDR3 length	CDR3 DNA	CDR3 protein
few	TRBD1	TRBJ2-1	TRBV6-1	15	TGTGCCAGCAGTGAATGGGACAGGGGGGGCAATGAGCAGTTCTTC	CASSEWDRGGNEQFF
few	NA	TRBJ1-1	TRBV12-3/TRBV12-4	13	TGTGCCAGCAGATATAGGGTACCCACTGAAGCTTTCTTT	CASRYRVPTEAFF
NA	NA	TRBJ2-6	TRBV5-6	19	TGTGCCAGCAGCTTGGGATTGGAGGATCCAAGCTCTGGGGCCAACGTCCTGACTTTC	CASSLGLEDPSSGANVLTF
NA	NA	TRBJ1-6	TRBV7-2	14	TGTGCCAGCAGCTCCCAGACACATAATTCACCCCTCCACTTT	CASSSQTHNSPLHF
few	TRBD1	TRBJ2-7	TRBV3-1	16	TGTGCCAGCAGCCAAGATTCTGGGACAGGGGTCCACGAGCAGTACTTC	CASSQDSGTGVHEQYF
NA	TRBD1	TRBJ1-5	TRBV12-3/TRBV12-4	15	TGTGCCAGCACCGTGACAGGGGGTGGGAATCAGCCCCAGCATTTT	CASTVTGGGNQPQHF
NA	NA	TRBJ2-2	TRBV30	13	TGTGCCTGGAGCGCGACTGGAACCGGGGAGCTGTTTTTT	CAWSATGTGELFF
NA	NA	TRBJ2-7	TRBV12-3/TRBV12-4	14	TGTGCCAGCAGTTTAACAGCTGGGACCTACGAGCAGTACTTC	CASSLTAGTYEQYF
NA	NA	TRBJ1-2	TRBV6-5	16	TGTGCCAGCAGTTACTCGCCGGGGCCGATTAACTATGGCTACACCTTC	CASSYSPGPINYGYTF
few	NA	TRBJ1-5	TRBV2	13	TGTGCCAGCGGGGGGGAAGGCAATCAGCCCCAGCATTTT	CASGGEGNQPQHF
NA	TRBD2	TRBJ2-3	TRBV12-3/TRBV12-4	15	TGTGCCAGCAGTACCGAACTAGCGAAGGCAGATACGCAGTATTTT	CASSTELAKADTQYF
few	NA	TRBJ2-7	TRBV5-1	13	TGCGCCAGCAGCAACGGGGGAGCGGTCGAGCAGTACTTC	CASSNGGAVEQYF
NA	NA	TRBJ1-6	TRBV14	14	TGTGCCAGCAGCCAGTTCCCTTCAGGGAGGCGCCTCCACTTT	CASSQFPSGRRLHF
NA	NA	TRBJ2-2	TRBV5-1	15	TGCGCCAGCAGCTTTGGGTGGCAGGCGGCCGGGGAGCTGTTTTTT	CASSFGWQAAGELFF
many	NA	TRBJ2-1	TRBV12-3/TRBV12-4	13	TGTGCCAGCAGTTTATGGCAGGGTAATGAGCAGTTCTTC	CASSLWQGNEQFF
many	TRBD2	TRBJ2-5	TRBV5-1	16	TGCGCCAGCAGCTTGGAAGTAGCGGGAGAAGGAGAGACCCAGTACTTC	CASSLEVAGEGETQYF
NA	NA	TRBJ1-5	TRBV18	15	TGTGCCAGCTCACCACTCGGGGATGGGAATCAGCCCCAGCATTTT	CASSPLGDGNQPQHF
few	TRBD2	TRBJ2-7	TRBV15	15	TGTGCCACCAGCAGAGATTGGCGGGACTACTACGAGCAGTACTTC	CATSRDWRDYYEQYF
NA	TRBD2	TRBJ2-1	TRBV24-1	17	TGTGCCACCAGTGATTCCCGACTAGCGGGAGTAGGAAATGAGCAGTTCTTC	CATSDSRLAGVGNEQFF
once	TRBD2	TRBJ2-5	TRBV27	17	TGTGCCAGCAGTCCCCGGCGGACTAGCGGAGGGGGAGAGACCCAGTACTTC	CASSPRRTSGGGETQYF
few	NA	TRBJ1-1	TRBV7-8	13	TGTGCCAGCAGCCCCCGAGGGGCCACTGAAGCTTTCTTT	CASSPRGATEAFF
NA	NA	TRBJ2-5	TRBV5-6	15	TGTGCCAGCAGCTTCACAGGGTTGCGGGAAGAGACCCAGTACTTC	CASSFTGLREETQYF
NA	NA	TRBJ1-3	TRBV12-3/TRBV12-4	16	TGTGCCAGCAGTTTGGGTGCAGGCCAGTCTGGAAACACCATATATTTT	CASSLGAGQSGNTIYF
NA	NA	TRBJ2-1	TRBV5-1	15	TGCGCCAGCAGCTTGCCGTCTACCAACTACAATGAGCAGTTCTTC	CASSLPSTNYNEQFF
NA	NA	TRBJ1-5	TRBV7-9	15	TGTGCCAGCAGCTTAGGGGGGACCCGGGAGGAGCCCCAGCATTTT	CASSLGGTREEPQHF
NA	NA	TRBJ2-3	TRBV7-2	16	TGTGCCAGCAGCTTAGTAGGGAGGACAGACACAGATACGCAGTATTTT	CASSLVGRTDTDTQYF
NA	TRBD1	TRBJ1-4	TRBV2	15	TGTGCCAGCAGTGAAAGGGCACAGGGGAACGAAAAACTGTTTTTT	CASSERAQGNEKLFF
few	NA	TRBJ2-2	TRBV20-1	12	TGCAGTGGAAGCGCGAACACCGGGGAGCTGTTTTTT	CSGSANTGELFF
many	NA	TRBJ2-7	TRBV29-1	12	TGCAGCGGAGGGGGGAATTCCTACGAGCAGTACTTC	CSGGGNSYEQYF
few	NA	TRBJ2-3	TRBV5-1	14	TGCGCCAGCAGCTTGCGCCAAATGGAAGATACGCAGTATTTT	CASSLRQMEDTQYF
few	NA	TRBJ1-5	TRBV20-1	14	TGCAGTGCTAGAGGGGGGGCAGTGGGTCAGCCCCAGCATTTT	CSARGGAVGQPQHF
NA	TRBD2	TRBJ2-1	TRBV19	14	TGTGCCAGTAGGAGACTAGCGGAGGGTAATGAGCAGTTCTTC	CASRRLAEGNEQFF
NA	NA	TRBJ2-1	TRBV29-1	13	TGCAGCGTCCGACGGGCAGGCTACAATGAGCAGTTCTTC	CSVRRAGYNEQFF
NA	NA	TRBJ1-5	TRBV20-1	14	TGCAGTGCTAGGGACATCTATAGCAATCAGCCCCAGCATTTT	CSARDIYSNQPQHF
few	NA	TRBJ1-1	TRBV25-1	16	TGTGCCAGCAGTGACGGGGGTCCAGGGTACCACACTGAAGCTTTCTTT	CASSDGGPGYHTEAFF
NA	TRBD1	TRBJ1-2	TRBV20-1	12	TGCAGTGCTAGTACAGGGGAGAAAGGCTACACCTTC	CSASTGEKGYTF
few	NA	TRBJ2-3	TRBV20-1	12	TGCAGTGCGGCCCAGCCCACAGATACGCAGTATTTT	CSAAQPTDTQYF
NA	NA	TRBJ1-5	TRBV27	14	TGTGCCAGCTCCAGGGGTTATAGCAATCAGCCCCAGCATTTT	CASSRGYSNQPQHF
few	NA	TRBJ1-1	TRBV5-1	13	TGCGCCAGCAGCTTGGCTGGGGGCGAAGAAGCTTTCTTT	CASSLAGGEEAFF
NA	NA	TRBJ2-7	TRBV5-1	13	TGCGCCAGTAGTCTGAGGGGACCTTACGAGCAGTACTTC	CASSLRGPYEQYF
few	NA	TRBJ1-6	TRBV5-1	13	TGCGCCAGCAGCTTGGATTGGGACTCACCCCTCCACTTT	CASSLDWDSPLHF
few	NA	TRBJ2-5	TRBV27	13	TGTGCCAGCAGTTGGGACCACCAAGAGACCCAGTACTTC	CASSWDHQETQYF
few	TRBD2	TRBJ2-1	TRBV2	18	TGTGCCAGCAGCCTCTTCGGTAGCGGGTTAAGCTCCTACAATGAGCAGTTCTTC	CASSLFGSGLSSYNEQFF
few	NA	TRBJ1-5	TRBV18	14	TGTGCCAGCTCACCACAGGGATACTATCAGCCCCAGCATTTT	CASSPQGYYQPQHF
few	NA	TRBJ2-2	TRBV12-3/TRBV12-4	15	TGTGCCAGCAGTTTTGGGGAGGATTTCACCGGGGAGCTGTTTTTT	CASSFGEDFTGELFF
NA	NA	TRBJ1-5	TRBV20-1	15	TGCAGTGCCCCGATTAAAGTGAATAGCAATCAGCCCCAGCATTTT	CSAPIKVNSNQPQHF
NA	TRBD2	TRBJ2-3	TRBV29-1	15	TGCAGCGCCGAGGGGCCTAGCGGGAGTACAGATACGCAGTATTTT	CSAEGPSGSTDTQYF
NA	NA	TRBJ2-5	TRBV6-1	15	TGTGCCAGCGCCTCGTTCGACGGCGTCACAGAGACCCAGTACTTC	CASASFDGVTETQYF
few	NA	TRBJ1-4	TRBV18	12	TGTGCCAGCTCATCCTTGCGTGAAAAACTGTTTTTT	CASSSLREKLFF
NA	NA	TRBJ2-3	TRBV20-1	14	TGCAGTGCTAGCGGGCCAAGTGGCACAGATACGCAGTATTTT	CSASGPSGTDTQYF
NA	NA	TRBJ2-1	TRBV5-5	15	TGTGCCAGCAGCTTGGGGGGCGGGAATAACAATGAGCAGTTCTTC	CASSLGGGNNNEQFF
NA	NA	TRBJ1-4	TRBV20-1	12	TGCAGTGCTACGATAGGGGGTGAAAAACTGTTTTTT	CSATIGGEKLFF
NA	TRBD2	TRBJ2-5	TRBV7-9	15	TGTGCCAGCAGCTTTTCTAGCGGGAGGATGGAGACCCAGTACTTC	CASSFSSGRMETQYF
NA	NA	TRBJ1-4	TRBV12-3/TRBV12-4	11	TGTGCCAGCAGCGTAGGGGAAAAACTGTTTTTT	CASSVGEKLFF
NA	NA	TRBJ1-5	TRBV20-1	14	TGCAGTGCCCGGACAGTTTATAGCAATCAGCCCCAGCATTTT	CSARTVYSNQPQHF
few	NA	TRBJ2-1	TRBV6-6	13	TGTGCCAGCAGTCCTCTAGCGACGCATGAGCAGTTCTTC	CASSPLATHEQFF
few	NA	TRBJ2-7	TRBV20-1	14	TGCAGTGCTAGAGGGGACTCGAGGGCCTACGAGCAGTACTTC	CSARGDSRAYEQYF
NA	TRBD2	TRBJ2-1	TRBV5-1	15	TGCGCCAGCAGCGTCGGGGGGGACCCCTACAATGAGCAGTTCTTC	CASSVGGDPYNEQFF
NA	NA	TRBJ2-5	TRBV27	15	TGTGCCAGCAGTTTATCGTTCCCACCCGCCGAGACCCAGTACTTC	CASSLSFPPAETQYF